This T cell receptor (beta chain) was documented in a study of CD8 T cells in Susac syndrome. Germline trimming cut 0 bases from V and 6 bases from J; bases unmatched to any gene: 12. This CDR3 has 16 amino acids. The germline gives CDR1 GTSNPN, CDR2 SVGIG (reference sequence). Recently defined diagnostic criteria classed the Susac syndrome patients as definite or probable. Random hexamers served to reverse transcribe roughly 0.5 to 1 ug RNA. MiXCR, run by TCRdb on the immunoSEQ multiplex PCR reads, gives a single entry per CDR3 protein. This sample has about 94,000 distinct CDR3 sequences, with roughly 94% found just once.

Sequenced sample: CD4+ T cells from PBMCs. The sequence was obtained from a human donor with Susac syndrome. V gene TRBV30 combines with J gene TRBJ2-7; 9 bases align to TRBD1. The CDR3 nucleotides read TGTGCCTGGAGTGTAGGTGTGGGGACAGGGAACCGCGAGCAGTACTTC. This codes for CAWSVGVGTGNREQYF.